The 17 T cell receptor beta chains presented below share a single source sample, sequenced in a study of shared clonotypes between healthy human individuals. Sequencing was performed with immunoSEQ multiplex PCR; in TCRdb, only in-frame clones are kept and a portion is missing. The table has 650,000 to 800,000 clones, around 77% seen once. Sequenced material: memory CD4+ T cells sorted from blood. Regarding subset: CD45RA-negative fraction. These receptors were taken from a woman aged 25 to 39 in good health.

The chain recombines TRBV28 with TRBJ2-1; D ambiguous. Germline assignment: CDR1 MDHEN and CDR2 SYDVKM. The CDR3 spans 14 residues. Trimming pared 4 bases from V and 1 base from J, leaving 8 bases between. The CDR3 region has the DNA TGTGCCAGCAGTTCGCCTAGTTCCTACAATGAGCAGTTCTTC. It codes for CASSSPSSYNEQFF. Complete variable domain (other parts from reference TRBV28 and TRBJ2-1): DVKVTQSSRYLVKRTGEKVFLECVQDMDHENMFWYRQDPGLGLRLIYFSYDVKMKEKGDIPEGYSVSREKKERFSLILESASTNQTSMYLCASSSPSSYNEQFFGPGTRLTVL.

This clone has more than one count but fewer than ten. The chain combines TRBV28 with TRBJ1-5; D unresolved. CDR3 length equals 12 residues. The ends were cut back, 8 bases at V and 7 bases at J, with 12 bases in the middle. Germline V gene sequence: CDR1 MDHEN, CDR2 SYDVKM. CDR3 protein: CASDREPQPQHF. The CDR3 DNA reads TGTGCCAGCGACCGGGAACCACAGCCCCAGCATTTT.

The gene calls are TRBV2 and TRBJ2-7, with 9 nucleotides matching TRBD2. Germline loops: CDR1 SNHLY, CDR2 FYNNEI. There are 14 residues in the CDR3. Trimming took 5 bases from V and 4 from J; bases not matched to a gene: 6. CDR3 in amino acids: CASSQGLAPYEQYF. CDR3 coding DNA: TGTGCCAGCAGTCAAGGACTAGCGCCTTACGAGCAGTACTTC.

The rearrangement uses TRBV18 and TRBJ1-2, with 7 nucleotides matching TRBD1. The germline V gene encodes CDR1 KGHSH and CDR2 LQKENI. The junction had 9 bases not matched to a gene; V was cut back by 3 bases and J by 2 bases. CDR3 size: 16 residues. Here the CDR3 DNA reads TGTGCCAGCTCACCCTTCACAGGGGTCGCGAACTATGGCTACACCTTC. Encoded protein: CASSPFTGVANYGYTF. The entire variable domain, with the rest obtained from reference TRBV18 and TRBJ1-2, is as follows: NAGVMQNPRHLVRRRGQEARLRCSPMKGHSHVYWYRQLPEEGLKFMVYLQKENIIDESGMPKERFSAEFPKEGPSILRIQQVVRGDSAAYFCASSPFTGVANYGYTFGSGTRLTVV.

The V call is TRBV19, the J call TRBJ2-3; 8 nucleotides agree with TRBD1. Germline CDR1 is LNHDA and CDR2 is SQIVND (reference sequence). This CDR3 contains 14 residues. V gave up 6 bases and J gave up 2 bases; unmatched junction bases: 4. CDR3 sequence (DNA): TGTGCCAGTAGCGACAGGGGTTCCACAGATACGCAGTATTTT. Protein: CASSDRGSTDTQYF.

Here the CDR3 reads CASSDTGPNQPQHF. The CDR3 DNA reads TGTGCCAGCAGTGATACAGGTCCCAATCAGCCCCAGCATTTT. The chain has TRBV6-1 and TRBJ1-5, with D possibly TRBD1 on 5 matching bases. This CDR3 region has 14 residues. Per the germline V gene, CDR1 is MNHNS and CDR2 is SASEGT. V was trimmed by 3 bases and J by 3 bases, leaving 9 bases between them.

V and J are TRBV15 and TRBJ2-2; D is uncertain. This CDR3 is 12 amino acids long. V dropped 5 bases and J dropped 2 bases, with 3 bases sitting between them. The germline CDR1 and CDR2 sequences are LNHNV and YYDKDF (reference sequence). CDR3 loop: CATSGNTGELFF. CDR3 sequence (DNA): TGTGCCACCAGCGGCAACACCGGGGAGCTGTTTTTT.

The CDR3 region has the DNA TGTGCCAGCAGGCGTTTTATTGGTGCTTTCTTT. Translating gives CASRRFIGAFF. The V and J genes are TRBV2 and TRBJ1-1; D remains unclear. This CDR3 is 11 amino acids long. Germline loops: CDR1 SNHLY, CDR2 FYNNEI. Trimming stripped 6 bases from V and 11 bases from J, with 13 bases between.

CDR3 DNA: TGTGCCAGCAGCGCTACGGGCGGGATGAGCACAGATACGCAGTATTTT. Protein: CASSATGGMSTDTQYF. The gene calls are TRBV7-9 and TRBJ2-3; possibly TRBD2 for D (6 bases). The V gene lost 5 bases and the J gene lost 0 bases, with 15 bases spanning the gap. CDR3 length equals 16 residues. Germline V gene sequence: CDR1 SEHNR, CDR2 FQNEAQ (reference sequence).

The chain links TRBV27 to TRBJ2-7, with TRBD2 matching over 9 bases. Losses at the gene ends were 6 bases for V and 2 bases for J; bases not matched to a gene: 11. The CDR3 extends over 16 amino acids. From germline, CDR1 is MNHEY and CDR2 SMNVEV (reference sequence). CDR3 protein: CASSSPTSGLPYEQYF. The CDR3 DNA is TGTGCCAGCAGCTCCCCTACTAGCGGGCTTCCCTACGAGCAGTACTTC.

This clone was picked up one time. The same CDR3 also results from other DNA sequences found in this sample. This chain joins TRBV27 and TRBJ2-1; D gene uncertain. CDR3 length equals 15 residues. Germline V gene sequence: CDR1 MNHEY, CDR2 SMNVEV (reference sequence). V lost 3 bases and J lost 3, with 12 bases in between. In DNA, the CDR3 is TGTGCCAGCAGTTTTGGCGGAACCAACTACAATGAGCAGTTCTTC. This translates into CASSFGGTNYNEQFF.

The chain is built from TRBV5-5 and TRBJ2-1; TRBD1 matches at 8 bases. The CDR3 contains 14 residues. Germline V gene lookup returns CDR1 SGHKS and CDR2 YYEKEE (reference sequence). V shed 3 bases and J 6 bases; nucleotides not matched to a gene: 5. The DNA for the CDR3 is TGTGCCAGCAGCTCGACAGGGGATGCCAATGAGCAGTTCTTC. Translating it yields CASSSTGDANEQFF. Complete variable domain (other parts from reference TRBV5-5 and TRBJ2-1): DAGVTQSPTHLIKTRGQQVTLRCSPISGHKSVSWYQQVLGQGPQFIFQYYEKEERGRGNFPDRFSARQFPNYSSELNVNALLLGDSALYLCASSSTGDANEQFFGPGTRLTVL.

This chain links TRBV5-1 with TRBJ1-3; possible D gene TRBD1, 5 bases. V gave up 4 bases and J gave up 0 bases, with 17 bases separating them. The CDR3 length is 17 residues. Germline V gene lookup returns CDR1 SGHRS and CDR2 YFSETQ. This CDR3 reads CASSERPTARSGNTIYF. CDR3 sequence (DNA): TGCGCCAGCAGCGAAAGACCGACAGCCCGCTCTGGAAACACCATATATTTT.

The V call is TRBV5-1, the J call TRBJ2-5; D unclear. Trimming stripped 0 bases from V and 2 bases from J, with 5 bases between. Looked up from germline, CDR1 is SGHRS and CDR2 is YFSETQ. The CDR3 runs 13 residues. CDR3 nucleotides: TGCGCCAGCAGCTTGGGCCCACAAGAGACCCAGTACTTC. Translation gives CASSLGPQETQYF.

V is TRBV27 and J is TRBJ1-2; 9 positions agree with TRBD1. The junction had 7 bases not matched to a gene; V was cut back by 6 bases and J by 2 bases. CDR3 size: 15 residues. The germline V gene encodes CDR1 MNHEY and CDR2 SMNVEV (reference sequence). In DNA, the CDR3 is TGTGCCAGCAGCCTGACAGGGGGTTGGAACTATGGCTACACCTTC. It yields the protein CASSLTGGWNYGYTF.

The genes are TRBV19 and TRBJ2-3; 7 nucleotides match TRBD1. Germline V gene lookup returns CDR1 LNHDA and CDR2 SQIVND (reference sequence). J lost 2 bases, V lost 7 bases, and 3 bases had no gene match. The CDR3 contains 13 residues. The CDR3 here is CASIDRATDTQYF. CDR3 in DNA: TGTGCCAGTATCGACAGGGCCACAGATACGCAGTATTTT.

For this clone: This CDR3 is also generated by other DNA sequences in the sample. J is TRBJ1-1 and V is TRBV15; no definite D call. Germline V gives CDR1 LNHNV, CDR2 YYDKDF (reference sequence). The CDR3 totals 13 residues. V lost 2 bases, J lost 5 bases, and 9 bases lay in between. The CDR3 here is CATSRRGGTEAFF. CDR3 nucleotides: TGTGCCACCAGCAGACGTGGAGGGACTGAAGCTTTCTTT.